The 20 T cell receptor beta chains reported below all come from one sample, sequenced in a study of T-cell reconstitution after alpha-beta-depleted transplantation in children. The TCRbeta library incorporated unique molecular identifiers. TCRdb re-called the PCR reads with MiXCR, one entry per CDR3 protein. In the table there are about 500,000 distinct CDR3 sequences, less than 35% of which are singletons. The sample in question was PBMCs from the stem cell graft donor, obtained from the stem cell graft. The receptor set was obtained from a human donor who donated a stem cell graft to a child with aplastic anemia.

In nucleotides, the CDR3 is TGCAGTGCTAGGGGAACTAACACCGGGGAGCTGTTTTTT. It encodes CSARGTNTGELFF. J is TRBJ2-2 and V is TRBV20-1; no definite D call. This CDR3 is 13 amino acids long. V was clipped by 3 bases and J by 2 bases, with 7 bases between them. Germline lookup yields CDR1 DFQATT and CDR2 SNEGSKA (reference sequence).

This clonotype was picked up a small number of times. V usage is TRBV29-1 and J usage is TRBJ1-5; 7 nucleotides match TRBD1. Germline CDR1 SQVTM, CDR2 ANQGSEA. The CDR3 is 13 residues long. The V and J ends lost 3 bases and 3 bases, in that order; junction bases with no gene match: 2. As DNA, the CDR3 is TGCAGCGTTGACACAGGGGTCAATCAGCCCCAGCATTTT. Translation: CSVDTGVNQPQHF.

The rearrangement links TRBV6-5 to TRBJ2-1, with D possibly matching TRBD1 (5 bases). V dropped 7 bases and J dropped 4 bases, with 8 bases sitting between them. The CDR3 has 12 residues. Germline V lookup: CDR1 MNHEY, CDR2 SVGAGI. The CDR3 region is CASTGRYNEQFF. CDR3 coding DNA: TGTGCCAGCACAGGGCGATACAATGAGCAGTTCTTC.

The chain combines TRBV5-1 with TRBJ2-5; D perhaps matches TRBD2 (5 bases). The CDR3 length is 14 residues. Trimming removed 5 bases from V and 2 bases from J, with 13 bases in between. The germline V gene encodes CDR1 SGHRS and CDR2 YFSETQ. The DNA of the CDR3 is TGCGCCAGCAGTGTGGGAGTAGCACAAGAGACCCAGTACTTC. Its protein product is CASSVGVAQETQYF.

This chain's CDR3 is CASTRGVPLAKNIQYF. In nucleotides, the CDR3 is TGTGCCAGCACTAGGGGAGTACCCCTAGCCAAAAACATTCAGTACTTC. V usage is TRBV28 and J usage is TRBJ2-4, with D perhaps matching TRBD1 or TRBD2 (5 bases each). Trimming stripped 7 bases from V and 0 bases from J, with 16 bases between. Germline values: CDR1 MDHEN, CDR2 SYDVKM. The CDR3 totals 16 residues.

This clonotype has just one count. This chain's CDR3 is CASSRTAINYGYTF. The CDR3 DNA is TGTGCCAGCAGCAGGACAGCGATTAACTATGGCTACACCTTC. The rearrangement uses TRBV2 and TRBJ1-2, with D perhaps matching TRBD1 (6 bases). This CDR3 region has 14 residues. Trimming shortened V by 6 bases and J by 1 base, and 12 bases separated the two germline ends. Per the germline V gene, CDR1 is SNHLY and CDR2 is FYNNEI. Full variable domain (rest looked up from reference TRBV2 and TRBJ1-2): EPEVTQTPSHQVTQMGQEVILRCVPISNHLYFYWYRQILGQKVEFLVSFYNNEISEKSEIFDDQFSVERPDGSNFTLKIRSTKLEDSAMYFCASSRTAINYGYTFGSGTRLTVV.

The V and J genes are TRBV19 and TRBJ2-1; D is ambiguous. Trimming removed 11 bases at V and 9 bases at J, with 20 bases between. CDR1 and CDR2 (germline): LNHDA, SQIVND (reference sequence). The CDR3 spans 13 residues. The CDR3 nucleotides read TGTGCCGGAAGCTTAGAGCCCTACTCTGAGCAGTTCTTC. Residues: CAGSLEPYSEQFF.

This clonotype was counted between two and nine times. The chain recombines TRBV9 with TRBJ2-7; TRBD1 matches 11 bases. Germline V gene data show CDR1 as SGDLS and CDR2 as YYNGEE. After removal of 3 bases from V and 2 bases from J, the junction contained 7 bases not matched to a gene. The CDR3 covers 16 residues. The CDR3 sequence: CASSAHPGQGAYEQYF. For the CDR3, the DNA is TGTGCCAGCAGCGCACACCCGGGACAGGGGGCCTACGAGCAGTACTTC.

The chain's CDR3 is CASRGLAGVNEQFF. DNA of the CDR3: TGTGCCAGCAGAGGACTAGCGGGAGTCAATGAGCAGTTCTTC. This rearrangement joins TRBV6-1 to TRBJ2-1; 13 bases are a match to TRBD2. Germline CDR1 is MNHNS and CDR2 is SASEGT. The length of the CDR3 is 14 residues. J gave up 6 bases and V 6 bases, and 2 bases lay outside the gene matches.

In nucleotides, the CDR3 is TGTGCCACCAGTGTACCCAGGGCTAGCTCCTATAATTCACCCCTCCACTTT. Its protein product is CATSVPRASSYNSPLHF. The V call is TRBV24-1, the J call TRBJ1-6; maybe TRBD1 (5 bases). The germline V gene has CDR1 KGHDR and CDR2 SFDVKD. The CDR3 has 17 amino acids. V shed 5 bases and J shed 0 bases, with 13 bases lying between them.

The CDR3 DNA sequence: TGTGCCAGCAGTTACTTCACGGCTCTGTCCGGGGAGCTGTTTTTT. It translates to CASSYFTALSGELFF. The chain is built from TRBV6-5 and TRBJ2-2; D not resolved. The CDR3 is 15 residues long. Germline V gene data show CDR1 as MNHEY and CDR2 as SVGAGI. V lost 1 base to trimming and J lost 6 bases, with 12 bases between them.

This clonotype was detected only a few times. The chain employs TRBV14 and TRBJ1-2, with D possibly TRBD1 on 6 matching bases. This CDR3 region has 15 residues. V was shortened by 1 base and J by 4 bases, with 13 bases between the two germline ends. The germline gives CDR1 SGHDN, CDR2 FVKESK. The CDR3: CASSQASDRFYGYTF. CDR3 DNA: TGTGCCAGCAGCCAAGCTTCCGACAGGTTCTATGGCTACACCTTC.

The chain carries TRBV5-4 and TRBJ2-1, with TRBD2 matching 8 bases. CDR1 and CDR2 (germline): SGHNT, YYREEE (reference sequence). This CDR3 spans 13 amino acids. V dropped 1 base and J dropped 9; count of bases not matched to a gene: 3. CDR3: CASSLFGGVEQFF. DNA of the CDR3: TGTGCCAGCAGCTTGTTCGGGGGGGTTGAGCAGTTCTTC.

J is TRBJ1-1 and V is TRBV20-1, with D possibly being TRBD1 (5 bases). The CDR3 spans 17 residues. Germline V gene lookup returns CDR1 DFQATT and CDR2 SNEGSKA (reference sequence). Trimming pared 0 bases from V and 5 bases from J, leaving 22 bases between. CDR3 nucleotide sequence: TGCAGTGCTAGAGACATCAGGGCAGAGGAACATAGAACTGAAGCTTTCTTT. Translated: CSARDIRAEEHRTEAFF.

The V and J genes are TRBV12-3 or TRBV12-4 and TRBJ1-5; D uncertain. This CDR3 has 14 residues. V lost 1 base, J lost 3 bases, and 7 bases lay in between. The CDR3 sequence: CASSLGQHNQPQHF. CDR3 in DNA: TGTGCCAGCAGTTTAGGGCAGCACAATCAGCCCCAGCATTTT.

CDR3 loop: CASSLAGGTKEPQHF. The CDR3 DNA follows: TGCGCCAGCAGCCTAGCCGGGGGGACAAAGGAGCCCCAGCATTTT. The V gene is TRBV5-1, the J gene TRBJ1-5; a possible D gene is TRBD1 (6 bases). Per germline, CDR1 SGHRS and CDR2 YFSETQ. The CDR3 has 15 residues. The V end was cut by 4 bases, the J end by 8 bases, with 19 bases between.

This clonotype was observed at least ten times. The V and J genes are TRBV4-3 and TRBJ2-6; D is uncertain. From germline, CDR1 is LGHNA and CDR2 YSLEER. The CDR3 runs 16 residues. Deletions cut 4 bases from V and 0 bases from J, with 10 bases between. The CDR3: CASSPALISGANVLTF. CDR3 nucleotides: TGCGCCAGCAGCCCGGCGCTTATCTCTGGGGCCAACGTCCTGACTTTC.

This clonotype has a handful of counts. This rearrangement joins TRBV9 to TRBJ1-3; D unclear. The CDR3 extends over 15 amino acids. CDR1 and CDR2 (germline): SGDLS, YYNGEE. Trimming left V 3 bases short and J 2 bases short, with 12 bases between. Written as DNA, the CDR3 is TGTGCCAGCAGCGCGACCCAACTTCCTGGAAACACCATATATTTT. Translating gives CASSATQLPGNTIYF.

The rearrangement links TRBV27 to TRBJ1-2; D may be TRBD1 (6 bases). Germline-derived CDR1 and CDR2 are MNHEY and SMNVEV (reference sequence). The CDR3 is made up of 12 amino acids. V was pared by 6 bases and J by 8 bases, with 13 bases between. The CDR3 DNA reads as TGTGCCAGCAGGCCCCTTGGACAGGGCTACACCTTC. It codes for CASRPLGQGYTF.

This chain connects TRBV7-8 to TRBJ2-1; D unclear. Germline V gene lookup returns CDR1 SGHVS and CDR2 FQNEAQ. The V and J ends lost 2 bases and 4 bases respectively, with 12 bases between them. This CDR3 is 15 amino acids long. The CDR3 here is CASSLRTVSYNEQFF. The DNA for the CDR3 is TGTGCCAGCAGCTTACGGACGGTCTCTTACAATGAGCAGTTCTTC.